What follows are 22 T cell receptor beta chains derived from one specimen sequenced in a study of blood T cell repertoires in COVID-19. Libraries were prepared by immunoSEQ multiplex PCR; TCRdb keeps only in-frame clonotypes and omits some of them. The sample carries about 310,000 clones, about 90% recorded once. The sequenced material came from PBMCs or T cells enriched from blood (not recorded which). Every receptor here comes from a woman aged 18-29 years with acute COVID-19.

In nucleotides, the CDR3 is TGTGCCAGCACCCCGGGGGGCGACCTCTATGGCTACACCTTC. Translating it yields CASTPGGDLYGYTF. The V call is TRBV28, the J call TRBJ1-2; a weak D match, TRBD1 (6 bases). Germline V gene sequence: CDR1 MDHEN, CDR2 SYDVKM. Trimming pared 7 bases from V and 4 bases from J, leaving 16 bases between. This CDR3 comprises 14 residues.

The chain links TRBV12-1 to TRBJ1-4. TRBV12-1 is a listed pseudogene. The CDR3 runs 16 residues. This chain's CDR3 is CASSFQLVATNEKLFF. The CDR3 nucleotides read TGTGCCAGCAGCTTTCAACTCGTTGCAACTAATGAAAAACTGTTTTTT.

V gene TRBV15 combines with J gene TRBJ1-1, with unresolved D. V gave up 4 bases and J gave up 1 base, with 13 bases separating them. The CDR3 runs to 15 residues. Germline V gives CDR1 LNHNV, CDR2 YYDKDF (reference sequence). CDR3 bases: TGTGCCACCAGCACCTTTGGACTTACGAACACTGAAGCTTTCTTT. Protein sequence: CATSTFGLTNTEAFF.

J is TRBJ1-1 and V is TRBV2; D is uncertain. The CDR3 covers 14 residues. V was trimmed by 4 bases and J by 3 bases, leaving 12 bases between them. From germline, CDR1 is SNHLY and CDR2 FYNNEI. The CDR3 DNA sequence: TGTGCCAGCAGTGCCGAGGGATCAGACACTGAAGCTTTCTTT. This codes for CASSAEGSDTEAFF.

The chain joins TRBV15 to TRBJ1-5; 7 bases line up with TRBD1. Germline CDR1 and CDR2: LNHNV and YYDKDF (reference sequence). The V and J ends lost 8 bases and 5 bases, in that order; junction bases with no gene match: 9. The CDR3 consists of 14 residues. The CDR3 spells CATGAETGYQPQHF. In nucleotides, the CDR3 is TGTGCCACCGGCGCCGAGACAGGGTATCAGCCCCAGCATTTT.

V gene TRBV10-3 combines with J gene TRBJ1-5; TRBD1 aligns across 9 bases. The ends lost 10 bases at V and 6 bases at J; junction bases unmatched: 7. Germline CDR1 and CDR2: ENHRY and SYGVKD. The CDR3 spans 13 residues. The CDR3 nucleotides are TGTGCCAGTACAGGGGGCTGGGGTCAGCCCCAGCATTTT. As protein: CASTGGWGQPQHF.

The chain combines TRBV19 with TRBJ1-2, with no clear D. CDR1 LNHDA and CDR2 SQIVND come from the germline V gene (reference sequence). Trimming cost V 5 bases and J 3 bases, with 7 bases left between them. CDR3 size: 12 residues. CDR3 sequence reads: CASSEGYYGYTF. CDR3 nucleotide sequence: TGTGCCAGTAGTGAGGGTTACTATGGCTACACCTTC.

The chain joins TRBV25-1 to TRBJ2-1, with TRBD2 matching 14 bases. This CDR3 region has 17 residues. The germline gives CDR1 MGHDK, CDR2 SYGVNS. Trimming at V came to 1 base and at J to 8 bases, leaving 7 bases not matched to a gene. CDR3 nucleotide sequence: TGTGCCAGCAGTGAATCCCCAGGGACTAGCGGGAGTTATGAGCAGTTCTTC. This sequence encodes CASSESPGTSGSYEQFF.

This chain connects TRBV28 to TRBJ1-1; D uncertain. The germline V gene has CDR1 MDHEN and CDR2 SYDVKM. Deletions cut 2 bases from V and 1 base from J, with 8 bases between. The CDR3 is made up of 14 amino acids. CDR3 sequence reads: CASSLQASNTEAFF. The CDR3 coding sequence is TGTGCCAGCAGTTTACAGGCTTCGAACACTGAAGCTTTCTTT.

V is TRBV15 and J is TRBJ2-7; 8 nucleotides match TRBD2. Trimming took 1 base from V and 4 from J; bases not matched to a gene: 9. Germline lookup yields CDR1 LNHNV and CDR2 YYDKDF (reference sequence). The CDR3 loop spans 16 amino acids. The CDR3 spells CATSRGGASGSYEQYF. CDR3 coding DNA: TGTGCCACCAGCAGAGGGGGTGCCAGCGGGAGTTACGAGCAGTACTTC. Full variable domain (missing parts from reference TRBV15 and TRBJ2-7): DAMVIQNPRYQVTQFGKPVTLSCSQTLNHNVMYWYQQKSSQAPKLLFHYYDKDFNNEADTPDNFQSRRPNTSFCFLDIRSPGLGDTAMYLCATSRGGASGSYEQYFGPGTRLTVT.

This chain uses TRBV27 with TRBJ1-4, with 8 bases that match TRBD1. Trimming took 0 bases from V and 3 from J; bases not matched to a gene: 0. The germline V gene has CDR1 MNHEY and CDR2 SMNVEV (reference sequence). CDR3 length: 15 amino acids. The CDR3 region is CASSLSQGANEKLFF. CDR3 sequence (DNA): TGTGCCAGCAGTTTATCACAGGGGGCTAATGAAAAACTGTTTTTT. Together with reference TRBV27 and TRBJ1-4, the CDR3 gives the full variable domain: EAQVTQNPRYLITVTGKKLTVTCSQNMNHEYMSWYRQDPGLGLRQIYYSMNVEVTDKGDVPEGYKVSRKEKRNFPLILESPSPNQTSLYFCASSLSQGANEKLFFGSGTQLSVL.

The chain employs TRBV7-9 and TRBJ2-6; no clear D gene. CDR1 and CDR2 from the germline V gene are SEHNR and FQNEAQ (reference sequence). The length of the CDR3 is 15 residues. Trimming took 11 bases from V and 1 from J, leaving 15 bases between them. The CDR3 bases are TGTGCCTTAACTCTAGTGGGTTCTGGGGCCAACGTCCTGACTTTC. Its translation is CALTLVGSGANVLTF. Using reference TRBV7-9 and TRBJ2-6 for the parts outside the CDR3, the full variable domain is DTGVSQNPRHKITKRGQNVTFRCDPISEHNRLYWYRQTLGQGPEFLTYFQNEAQLEKSRLLSDRFSAERPKGSFSTLEIQRTEQGDSAMYLCALTLVGSGANVLTFGAGSRLTVL.

The CDR3 region is CASSGLTGNSEKLFF. The CDR3 DNA follows: TGTGCCAGCAGTGGCCTGACAGGGAACTCTGAAAAACTGTTTTTT. The chain is built from TRBV2 and TRBJ1-4; TRBD1 matches at 7 bases. The CDR3 length is 15 residues. J was trimmed by 7 bases and V by 4 bases; bases with no gene match: 9. CDR1 SNHLY and CDR2 FYNNEI come from the germline V gene.

Concerning this clone: The same CDR3 is also encoded by other DNA sequences in this sample. The V call is TRBV4-1, the J call TRBJ2-5; 11 nucleotides align to TRBD2. The CDR3 spans 16 residues. The V segment lost 3 bases and the J segment 2 bases; nucleotides outside the gene matches: 5. CDR1 is MGHRA, CDR2 YSYEKL, per germline. CDR3 residues: CASSHGTSGRQETQYF. As DNA, the CDR3 is TGCGCCAGCAGCCACGGGACTAGCGGTCGACAAGAGACCCAGTACTTC.

V and J are TRBV28 and TRBJ2-2; 8 positions agree with TRBD1. Germline values: CDR1 MDHEN, CDR2 SYDVKM. This CDR3 is 18 amino acids long. The junction had 11 bases not matched to a gene; V was cut back by 5 bases and J by 0 bases. CDR3 coding DNA: TGTGCCAGCAGTGAGACGTCCCAGGGGGCCCCGAACACCGGGGAGCTGTTTTTT. Its protein product is CASSETSQGAPNTGELFF.

This clone has a handful of counts. This chain connects TRBV5-1 to TRBJ2-1, with 8 bases identical to TRBD2. The CDR3 has 16 residues. Per the germline V gene, CDR1 is SGHRS and CDR2 is YFSETQ. Losses at the gene ends were 3 bases for V and 2 bases for J; bases not matched to a gene: 7. CDR3 coding DNA: TGCGCCAGCAGCTGGAACCCAGCGGGAGCCTACAATGAGCAGTTCTTC. Translating it yields CASSWNPAGAYNEQFF.

The rearrangement uses TRBV5-5 and TRBJ2-3, with 10 bases identical to TRBD2. V was clipped by 0 bases and J by 2 bases; unmatched bases: 6. The CDR3 spans 17 residues. Germline assignment: CDR1 SGHKS and CDR2 YYEKEE (reference sequence). The CDR3 sequence is CASSLVFSGGNTDTQYF. The CDR3 coding sequence is TGTGCCAGCAGCTTGGTATTTAGCGGGGGGAACACAGATACGCAGTATTTT.

The genes are TRBV6-5 and TRBJ1-1, with D uncertain. The CDR3 totals 13 residues. Germline V gene data show CDR1 as MNHEY and CDR2 as SVGAGI. V was pared by 11 bases and J by 10 bases, with 23 bases between. DNA of the CDR3: TGTGCCGGCGCCCCTGAGGGATTCCGGGGAGCTTTCTTT. Protein product: CAGAPEGFRGAFF.

The CDR3 DNA reads as TGTGCCAGCAGTGGACCCAGAGCGGGAGTTACGACAGATACGCAGTATTTT. Its translation is CASSGPRAGVTTDTQYF. The chain links TRBV6-1 to TRBJ2-3; 8 positions match TRBD2. CDR3 length: 17 amino acids. V lost 4 bases, J lost 3 bases, and 12 bases stayed unmatched. CDR1 and CDR2 (germline): MNHNS, SASEGT.

This chain links TRBV19 with TRBJ1-1; 7 nucleotides align to TRBD1. The J segment lost 4 bases and the V segment lost 5 bases, leaving 7 bases of the junction unmatched. This CDR3 contains 14 residues. Germline loops: CDR1 LNHDA, CDR2 SQIVND (reference sequence). The DNA of the CDR3 is TGTGCCAGTAGTCCCAGGGGGGCTGGCACTGAAGCTTTCTTT. This sequence encodes CASSPRGAGTEAFF.

V is TRBV10-3 and J is TRBJ2-7, with D possibly matching TRBD2 (5 bases). Germline V gene lookup returns CDR1 ENHRY and CDR2 SYGVKD. The CDR3 is 12 amino acids. Trimming stripped 5 bases from V and 5 bases from J, with 10 bases between. The CDR3 here is CAISIRENEQYF. CDR3 coding DNA: TGTGCCATCAGTATTCGGGAAAACGAGCAGTACTTC.

The chain recombines TRBV4-2 with TRBJ2-5; tentative D call: TRBD2 (5 bases). The CDR3 loop spans 15 amino acids. The V and J ends lost 0 bases and 5 bases respectively, with 13 bases between them. Germline V lookup: CDR1 LGHNA, CDR2 YNFKEQ. CDR3 sequence reads: CASSQERRAAETQYF. Here the CDR3 DNA reads TGTGCCAGCAGCCAAGAGCGTCGAGCGGCTGAGACCCAGTACTTC.